This entry features one TCR beta chain sequence. The V and J ends lost 6 bases and 7 bases, in that order; junction bases with no gene match: 14. The CDR3 loop spans 17 amino acids. Looked up from germline, CDR1 is MDHEN and CDR2 is SYDVKM. The sample belongs to a study of blood T cell repertoires in COVID-19. Libraries were prepared by immunoSEQ multiplex PCR; TCRdb keeps only in-frame clonotypes and omits some of them. The sample lists about 270,000 clones, roughly 80% occurring once. The origin of this receptor is a woman aged 50 to 60 with active or convalescent COVID-19. The chain couples TRBV28 to TRBJ1-4, with 10 bases identical to TRBD1. The sample consisted of peripheral blood. The CDR3 sequence: CASRPVWDRGISEKLFF. DNA for the CDR3: TGTGCCAGCAGGCCCGTGTGGGACAGGGGAATTTCTGAAAAACTGTTTTTT.